The entry that follows covers one T cell receptor (beta chain) sequence. The sample belongs to a study of blood T cell repertoires in COVID-19. Clones were read by immunoSEQ multiplex PCR, and TCRdb kept only the in-frame ones, dropping some. The data contain hundreds of thousands of clones, roughly 81% of them singletons. The CDR3 spans 16 residues. From germline, CDR1 is SGHKS and CDR2 YYEKEE (reference sequence). V lost 0 bases, J lost 3 bases, and 6 bases stayed unmatched. V is TRBV5-5 and J is TRBJ2-7, with 10 bases identical to TRBD1. The TCR was taken from a woman over 75 with COVID-19, enrolled during active disease. The sample taken for sequencing was peripheral blood. The CDR3 loop is CASSLAPDRGFYEQYF. The CDR3 DNA reads as TGTGCCAGCAGCTTGGCCCCGGACAGGGGGTTCTACGAGCAGTACTTC.